The source of this TCR beta chain is a study of CD8 T cells in Susac syndrome. The RNA, 0.5 to 1 ug, was put through reverse transcription using random hexamers. Amplification of TCR beta CDR3 across 54 Vbeta and 13 Jbeta was performed with immunoSEQ multiplex PCR. In TCRdb, the immunoSEQ multiplex PCR reads were re-called with MiXCR into one record per CDR3 protein. The sample carries a few hundred thousand distinct CDR3 sequences, roughly nine tenths recorded once. Treatment-naive patients with stable or active relapsing-remitting disease were the multiple sclerosis controls. FACS enriched CD8+ TEMRA cells, while bulk CD8+ and CD4+ were negatively isolated. CDR3 length equals 15 residues. Germline V gene data show CDR1 as SEHNR and CDR2 as FQNEAQ (reference sequence). V dropped 4 bases and J dropped 8; count of bases not matched to a gene: 5.

This sequence joins TRBV7-9 and TRBJ2-1, with 13 bases fitting TRBD2. The sequence was collected from a human donor with multiple sclerosis. The sample taken for sequencing was CD4+ T cells from PBMCs. CDR3 region: CASSSQGLAGYEQFF. For the CDR3, the DNA is TGTGCCAGCAGCTCCCAGGGACTAGCGGGGTATGAGCAGTTCTTC.